This TCR beta chain is drawn from a study of T cell responses to AZD1222 COVID-19 vaccine (dated by TCRdb to about 2021). Broadly, across the study: TCR sequencing covered 233 trial participants: 207 given two doses of AZD1222 and 26 given two doses of MenACWY control vaccine. Enrollment into the trials was organized by age into subgroups of 18-55, 56-69 and 70-plus years, and those subgroups contained 148, 28 and 57 TCR-sequenced participants, respectively. Broad study findings and their caveats: No day 14 peak-response samples were available, so repertoires were characterized only after the peak T cell response. After two AZD1222 doses, spike-specific TCR breadth and depth were significantly higher than at day 0 and than in MenACWY recipients. CD4 TCRs associated with the vaccine covered the entire spike protein, and the dominant responses were in regions 160-218 and 743-854. Nearly half of unique spike-specific TCRs reportedly recognized epitopes outside regions mutated in the B.1.351 and B.1.1.7 variants. Participants were mostly white British, with more females than males. The authors suggested clonal diversity may have been underestimated. The 56-69-year group was small, and its depth increase did not reach significance, likely because of low power. Conclusions about previously exposed vaccinees are limited, since just 6 or 7 AZD1222 recipients were seropositive for SARS-CoV-2 at baseline.

The time point label of this sample denotes: baseline before first vaccination. Read against the paper, the sample's treatment or condition label means: meningococcal conjugate vaccine given as trial control. Vaccinee samples were obtained from the UK trials COV001 and COV002, which included a single-blind randomized controlled phase 2/3 trial of AZD1222 (ChAdOx1 nCoV-19) in healthy adults. For TCRbeta chain sequencing, PBMC samples from trial participants were taken at day 0 and at day 28 after the second dose. The CDR3 regions of human TCRbeta chains were analyzed by immunosequencing. As for the authors' bioinformatics: Repertoire TCRs were checked for matches against a reference library of SARS-CoV-2-specific TCRs that had been generated using the MIRA antigen-specificity platform. Breadth meant the fraction of unique TCRs that were SARS-CoV-2-associated, whereas depth meant the fraction of total T cells that were SARS-CoV-2-associated. Using the MIRA data, each spike-specific TCR was assigned both to the spike region to which the TCR was reactive and to a CD4 or CD8 class. Log10-transformed breadth and depth values were compared by one-way ANOVA with Sidak's multiple comparisons tests. The immuneACCESS repertoire file appears here via TCRdb, limited to in-frame rearrangements. These files lack a portion of the clones; in checked studies, under half of the deficit traces to unresolved V genes, and the cause of the others is not known. That table furnishes V, J and clone size, whereas the DNA furnished D and trimming. The sample table contains around 150,000 clones; only one count was recorded for 92% of them. Around 4.4% of the sample is held by the ten biggest clonotypes.

A note on this clone: The specificity of this receptor is unknown. Nothing much larger sits one base from this clone, and base qualities are not available.

The CDR3 contains 17 residues, cysteine and phenylalanine counted. Here the CDR3 DNA is all that survives: 51 bases in frame from base 1. V lost 0 bases and J lost 9 bases; the stretch between them is 18 bases long. The CDR1 and CDR2 encoded by the germline V gene are ENHRY and SYGVKD. The origin of this receptor is an adult in good health. Here the chain combines TRBV10-3 and TRBJ1-6, with the D gene uncertain. Here the sequenced sample was peripheral blood, taken on day 0 of MenACWY control vaccination. The sequenced DNA: TGTGCCATCAGTGAGTCGAGGGCAGTCGACGTAGGTTCACCCCTCCACTTT. It codes for CAISESRAVDVGSPLHF.